The rows below give T cell receptor beta chains drawn from one sample of a study of post-analysis software for immune sequencing data. Using its own MiXCR run on the PCR reads, TCRdb lists one record per CDR3 protein. The table includes approximately 730,000 distinct CDR3 sequences, roughly 46% detected once. Material for sequencing was blood. All receptors come from a girl between 10 and 17 years old with multiple sclerosis. CDR3s include the opening cysteine and the closing phenylalanine or tryptophan. Fields, in order: V gene, D gene, clone size, J gene, CDR3 protein, CDR3 DNA. The D gene is left open where the match is weak. Expanded clones are given a class, and other clones once, few, many or no size at all.

v_gene: TRBV29-1
d_gene: TRBD2
abundance: .
j_gene: TRBJ2-5
CDR3aa: CSVEVSGSEETQYF
CDR3nt: TGCAGCGTTGAAGTTAGCGGGAGTGAAGAGACCCAGTACTTC

v_gene: TRBV5-5
d_gene: .
abundance: .
j_gene: TRBJ2-5
CDR3aa: CASSLGQAIPAREQYF
CDR3nt: TGTGCCAGCAGCTTGGGACAGGCGATCCCGGCGAGGGAGCAGTACTTC

v_gene: TRBV29-1
d_gene: TRBD1
abundance: .
j_gene: TRBJ2-6
CDR3aa: CSVPTGGRSGANVLTF
CDR3nt: TGCAGCGTTCCGACAGGGGGCCGCTCTGGGGCCAACGTCCTGACTTTC

v_gene: TRBV7-6
d_gene: .
abundance: few
j_gene: TRBJ2-7
CDR3aa: CASSLFAGSSYEQYF
CDR3nt: TGTGCCAGCAGCTTATTTGCGGGGAGCTCCTACGAGCAGTACTTC

v_gene: TRBV6-1
d_gene: .
abundance: few
j_gene: TRBJ1-4
CDR3aa: CASGGRSEKLFF
CDR3nt: TGTGCCAGCGGCGGGCGTAGTGAAAAACTGTTTTTT

v_gene: TRBV7-2
d_gene: .
abundance: .
j_gene: TRBJ2-3
CDR3aa: CASSFSLVVDTQYF
CDR3nt: TGTGCCAGCAGCTTCTCCTTAGTAGTAGATACGCAGTATTTT

v_gene: TRBV5-1
d_gene: .
abundance: few
j_gene: TRBJ2-6
CDR3aa: CASSLRQGVYSGANVLTF
CDR3nt: TGCGCCAGCAGCTTGAGGCAGGGAGTTTACTCTGGGGCCAACGTCCTGACTTTC

v_gene: TRBV15
d_gene: .
abundance: .
j_gene: TRBJ1-1
CDR3aa: CATSRDTIRNTEAFF
CDR3nt: TGTGCCACCAGCAGAGATACCATCAGGAACACTGAAGCTTTCTTT

v_gene: TRBV20-1
d_gene: .
abundance: few
j_gene: TRBJ1-2
CDR3aa: CSASRPGQNYGYTF
CDR3nt: TGCAGTGCTTCCCGGCCCGGGCAGAACTATGGCTACACCTTC

v_gene: TRBV7-6
d_gene: .
abundance: .
j_gene: TRBJ1-3
CDR3aa: CASSQNPGAGNTIYF
CDR3nt: TGTGCCAGCAGCCAGAACCCGGGAGCCGGAAACACCATATATTTT

v_gene: TRBV27
d_gene: .
abundance: .
j_gene: TRBJ1-2
CDR3aa: CASSLLAGGRGYTF
CDR3nt: TGTGCCAGCAGTTTATTAGCAGGTGGAAGGGGCTACACCTTC

v_gene: TRBV7-2
d_gene: .
abundance: .
j_gene: TRBJ2-5
CDR3aa: CASSSPGRNQETQYF
CDR3nt: TGTGCCAGCAGCTCCCCAGGGAGAAACCAAGAGACCCAGTACTTC

v_gene: TRBV5-1
d_gene: .
abundance: .
j_gene: TRBJ1-5
CDR3aa: CASSPGSGSYSNQPQHF
CDR3nt: TGCGCCAGCAGCCCTGGGAGCGGCAGTTACAGCAATCAGCCCCAGCATTTT

v_gene: TRBV5-1
d_gene: TRBD1
abundance: .
j_gene: TRBJ2-1
CDR3aa: CASSPTTGTGPYNEQFF
CDR3nt: TGCGCCAGCAGCCCCACAACGGGGACAGGGCCCTACAATGAGCAGTTCTTC

v_gene: TRBV4-1
d_gene: .
abundance: .
j_gene: TRBJ1-1
CDR3aa: CASSPHMGRVNTEAFF
CDR3nt: TGCGCCAGCAGCCCCCACATGGGTAGAGTGAACACTGAAGCTTTCTTT

v_gene: TRBV9
d_gene: .
abundance: .
j_gene: TRBJ2-7
CDR3aa: CASSAFALDEQYF
CDR3nt: TGTGCCAGCTCTGCGTTTGCGCTCGACGAGCAGTACTTC

v_gene: TRBV6-5
d_gene: .
abundance: once
j_gene: TRBJ1-5
CDR3aa: CASSYGEGVTLRDQPQHF
CDR3nt: TGTGCCAGCAGTTACGGGGAGGGGGTCACCCTTAGGGATCAGCCCCAGCATTTT

v_gene: TRBV20-1
d_gene: .
abundance: .
j_gene: TRBJ2-1
CDR3aa: CTCGRPGDEQFF
CDR3nt: TGCACCTGTGGGCGACCCGGGGATGAGCAGTTCTTC

v_gene: TRBV28
d_gene: .
abundance: .
j_gene: TRBJ2-5
CDR3aa: CASSLWGWETQYF
CDR3nt: TGTGCCAGCAGTTTATGGGGTTGGGAGACCCAGTACTTC

v_gene: TRBV7-9
d_gene: .
abundance: .
j_gene: TRBJ2-1
CDR3aa: CASSSDWVGNEQFF
CDR3nt: TGTGCCAGCAGCTCGGACTGGGTAGGGAATGAGCAGTTCTTC

v_gene: TRBV7-9
d_gene: TRBD1
abundance: .
j_gene: TRBJ1-2
CDR3aa: CASSLEGTGPFGYTF
CDR3nt: TGTGCCAGCAGCTTAGAGGGGACAGGACCCTTTGGCTACACCTTC

v_gene: TRBV5-1
d_gene: TRBD2
abundance: .
j_gene: TRBJ2-1
CDR3aa: CASSHGRDPPYNEQFF
CDR3nt: TGCGCCAGCAGCCACGGGAGGGACCCACCCTACAATGAGCAGTTCTTC

v_gene: TRBV20-1
d_gene: TRBD2
abundance: .
j_gene: TRBJ2-1
CDR3aa: CSARDPDYSGGISYNEQFF
CDR3nt: TGCAGTGCTAGAGATCCGGATTATAGCGGGGGAATCTCCTACAATGAGCAGTTCTTC

v_gene: TRBV7-9
d_gene: TRBD1
abundance: .
j_gene: TRBJ2-7
CDR3aa: CASSLVTGGNEQYF
CDR3nt: TGTGCCAGCAGCTTAGTCACAGGGGGCAACGAGCAGTACTTC

v_gene: TRBV29-1
d_gene: TRBD1
abundance: few
j_gene: TRBJ1-1
CDR3aa: CSVLDRGAIEAFF
CDR3nt: TGCAGCGTATTGGACAGGGGGGCTATTGAAGCTTTCTTT